Sequencing of this TCR beta chain was carried out in a study of cytomegalovirus exposure and HLA in healthy donors (dated by TCRdb to about 2017). Turning to the overall study: An earlier analysis of about 560 of the donors reported approximately 300 Gb of sequence data and around 120 million unique TCR beta sequences obtained from some 170 million T cells. Approximately 310 gigabases of sequencing data and roughly 90 million unique TCR sequences were included in an early release covering over 600 HLA-typed donors. Among the approximately 430 genotyped donors, about 83% belonged to the genetic ancestry cluster associated with self-reported Caucasian donors. The study was designed to test whether signatures of past pathogen exposure could be identified by cataloging public T cell receptors. The T cell repertoires of 550 to 850 subjects were profiled by immunosequencing and related to cytomegalovirus serostatus. A separate validation cohort of roughly 130 different subjects was used in addition to the roughly 640-subject first cohort. High-throughput TCR immunosequencing, statistical association of individual TCRs with disease status, and machine learning were combined to predict cytomegalovirus infection status. A later analysis re-examined previously published TCR beta repertoires from over 500 donors and added high-resolution HLA genotyping to investigate patterns of TCR occurrence. Rather than drawing on any new phenotypic data, the later analysis identified candidate immune exposures from TCR beta sequences and the way those sequences occurred across donors. In an earlier analysis of more than 550 of the donors, high-throughput TCR beta sequencing was used to judge whether each TCR beta V gene segment behaved as functional or pseudogenic. Donor age, sex, ethnicity and CMV serostatus were compiled alongside the repertoire data. In a later genetic analysis, genome-wide SNP genotypes for about 65% of the roughly 670 donors were used, and that subset was treated as a discovery cohort. All discovery cohort repertoires had been generated on a single sequencing platform. Both class I and class II loci were covered by HLA typing, at four-digit resolution. The number of donors typed differed by locus, with about 629-630 for A, B, C, DRB1 and DQB1, 522 for DQA1, about 610 for DPA1, and around 460 for DPB1. Because of strong linkage in the cohort, four or five DR-DQ haplotypes were treated as single units for association and clustering. Among some 400 genotyped donors of the cohort, an average of approximately 240,000 unique TCR beta nucleotide sequences was sequenced per donor, of which about 18% were non-productive. Beyond this particular receptor, the publication reports: A group of highly shared sequence variants was considered likely to be a technical artifact of the sequencing pipeline. The cohort was sequenced for TCR beta chains only, and without alpha or paired-chain data the features that could be detected were limited. The presence/absence analyses assumed that sequencing depth was roughly uniform across donors, and that assumption may not be true. A further reported finding was that TCR beta sequences accurately predicted the HLA-A and HLA-B alleles for most subjects in the first cohort. A later analysis found that TCR association rates varied across HLA loci, with DRB1 alleles showing the most associated TCRs and HLA-C alleles the fewest. Compared with the approximately 670-donor mean, donors in an Asian-associated ancestry cluster had fewer N-insertions in productive TCRs, according to a later genetic analysis. Most TCR sequences were observed very rarely across donors, whereas some public TCRs were present in many individuals. The classifier was reported to diagnose cytomegalovirus status with high specificity and sensitivity in both the original and validation cohorts. In a later analysis, most CMV-associated TCR beta chains were found to appear HLA-restricted, with HLA associations seemingly driven largely by CMV exposure. In vitro tests confirmed that three of the cytomegalovirus-associated TCR beta chains recognize cytomegalovirus antigens. Because counts were too low, about 17 rarely observed V segments, including chromosome 9 orphons, were excluded from the earlier analysis of several hundred of the donors. CMV serostatus was the only immune exposure information available for the cohort. According to a later analysis, parvovirus B19, influenza, CMV and Epstein-Barr virus appeared linked to several top co-occurrence clusters. An association between a missense DCLRE1C variant and V-gene and J-gene trimming of TCR beta chains was found in a later genetic analysis and replicated in an independent cohort. It was suggested by the authors that the approach could potentially be generalized to other disease states and immunological phenotypes. The study gave a list of some 150 TCR beta chains associated with cytomegalovirus. Linkage disequilibrium might explain the correlated functional status among segregating V segments, but an unknown experimental factor could not be ruled out. Because the 87-base-pair reads could not distinguish some IMGT-functional V segments, including TRBV6-2 and TRBV6-3, those segments were excluded. Specific HLA alleles were associated with more than 15,000 TCR beta sequences at a false discovery rate of 0.05 in a later analysis. When HLA alleles, especially DR and DQ, strongly co-occurred, TCR associations were difficult to assign to individual alleles. An earlier analysis of approximately 540 of the donors showed that most TCR beta V segments appeared in productive rearrangements either about 87% or about 30% of the time, which broadly matched IMGT annotations. Because some donors lacked HLA typing at each locus, the association tests relied only on the typed subset. A later analysis found that HLA-associated TCR beta chains were more clonally expanded and had lower generation probabilities than equally common non-associated chains.

Libraries were prepared through the immunoSEQ multiplex PCR assay. A mixture of 60 forward primers for TCR Vbeta segments and 13 reverse primers for TCR Jbeta segments was used in the multiplex PCR. Amplification of the CDR3 region of rearranged TCR beta genes was performed with a multiplex PCR assay on genomic DNA. On the Illumina HiSeq System, the amplified TCR beta libraries were sequenced as 87-base-pair reads. Concerning the study's data processing: A later analysis tallied some 79 million unique TCR beta chains across the 666 repertoires, and some 10 million of those chains were shared by two or more donors. To remove PCR and sequencing errors, raw reads were error-corrected and collapsed into unique sequences using a nearest-neighbor algorithm that merged closely related sequences. V, D and J gene segments were assigned by aligning CDR3 sequences to IMGT reference sequences. For a sequence to be retained, a match of at least six nucleotides was required to both a V gene segment and a J gene segment. Rearrangements were classified as productive when the CDR3 lacked stop codons and remained in frame with V and J, and all other rearrangements were classified as non-productive. Following IMGT convention, CDR3 was defined as the stretch from the second conserved V-encoded cysteine up to the conserved J-encoded phenylalanine. The earlier analysis of some 600 of the donors excluded sequences that lacked an unambiguous match to a single V gene segment. In an earlier analysis of some 590 of the donors, a V segment was called functional when productive rearrangements were above 56.7%, and segregating when the standard deviation between donors exceeded 5%. A statistical classification framework was built to diagnose cytomegalovirus status from the catalog of TCR beta chain sequences. In a later analysis, V and J genes were assigned by comparing TCR nucleotide sequences against IMGT/GENE-DB human TR gene sequences. In a later analysis, CDR3 sequences and most-parsimonious VDJ recombination scenarios were assigned using the TCRdist pipeline. In a later analysis, each TCR beta chain was defined by its CDR3 amino acid sequence together with its V-gene family, and reads without a unique V-gene family were excluded. A later analysis removed 550 to 650 highly shared, low-generation-probability nucleotide sequences to deal with suspected cross-contamination and a sequencing artifact. A later analysis calculated a clonal expansion index for each public chain from normalized within-repertoire ranks of inferred template counts. In a later analysis, generation probabilities were computed with a VDJ recombination model fitted to out-of-frame rearrangements, and the resulting probabilities were checked against IGoR. A later analysis scored TCR-TCR, TCR-HLA and TCR-CMV co-occurrence with hypergeometric tests, applying a repertoire-size bias correction to TCR pairs. False discovery rates were estimated in a later analysis by permuting HLA or CMV assignments 20 times. In a later analysis, co-occurring TCRs were grouped with DBSCAN, and TCRdist sequence similarity was added when clustering was performed within HLA-allele-positive subsets. Repertoires with fewer than 30,000 or more than 120,000 public chains, plus five repertoires with anomalous nucleotide sharing, were excluded from co-occurrence clustering. This is the immuneACCESS table as TCRdb keeps it, with only in-frame sequences that have V and J called. A part of the clones is gone; compared with another copy, unresolved V genes explain less than half, and the rest is unexplained. V, J and clone size derive from that table, while D and trimming were established from the DNA sequence. For this sample the table gives roughly 200,000 clones, of which 8.5% to 10% were detected only once. Together, the top ten hold less than 1.5% of the sample.

A note on this clone: What antigen it recognizes has not been identified. The input lacks base qualities; no much larger clone sits a single base away.

The cohort consisted of 600 to 750 healthy bone marrow donors. Cohort members were all nominally healthy when sampled, although unrecorded immune exposures were likely present. The donor tested CMV seropositive, placing the donor among the 290 or so seropositive members of the cohort. Each donor provided a peripheral blood sample, and peripheral blood mononuclear cells were used for TCR beta sequencing. Genomic DNA extraction from the blood cell samples was performed with the Qiagen DNeasy Blood Extraction Kit. Spanning cysteine to phenylalanine, the CDR3 consists of 14 amino acids. Here the CDR3 DNA is all that survives: 42 bases in frame from base 1. CDR1 SGDLS and CDR2 YYNGEE are derived from the germline V gene. The junction shows trimming of 0 bases on V and 4 bases on J, plus 11 bases between the germline ends.

The sequenced material came from PBMCs. The sequence joins TRBV9 to TRBJ2-7; too little of a D gene remains to name it. This clonotype was sampled from a woman under 40 in good health and CMV-seropositive. Read as DNA, the sequence is TGTGCCAGCAGCGTAGACCCCGACTTGTACGAGCAGTACTTC. It codes for CASSVDPDLYEQYF.